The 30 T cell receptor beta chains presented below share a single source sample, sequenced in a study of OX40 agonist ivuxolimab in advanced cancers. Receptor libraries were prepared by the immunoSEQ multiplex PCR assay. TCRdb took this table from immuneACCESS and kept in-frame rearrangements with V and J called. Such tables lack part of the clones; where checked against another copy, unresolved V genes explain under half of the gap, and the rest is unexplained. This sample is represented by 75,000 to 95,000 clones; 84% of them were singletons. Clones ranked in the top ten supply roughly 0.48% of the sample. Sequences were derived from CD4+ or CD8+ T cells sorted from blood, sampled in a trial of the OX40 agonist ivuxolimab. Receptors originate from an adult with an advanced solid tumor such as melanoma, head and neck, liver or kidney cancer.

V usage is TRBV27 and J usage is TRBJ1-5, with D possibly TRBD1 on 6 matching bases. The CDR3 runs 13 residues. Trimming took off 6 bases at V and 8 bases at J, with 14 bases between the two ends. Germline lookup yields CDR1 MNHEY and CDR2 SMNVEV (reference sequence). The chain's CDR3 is CASRIRGGEPQHF. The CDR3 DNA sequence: TGTGCCAGCAGAATCAGGGGCGGTGAGCCCCAGCATTTT.

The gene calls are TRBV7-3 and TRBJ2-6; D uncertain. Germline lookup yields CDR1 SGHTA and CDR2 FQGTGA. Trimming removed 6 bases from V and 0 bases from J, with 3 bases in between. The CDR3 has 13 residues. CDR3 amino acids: CASRFSGANVLTF. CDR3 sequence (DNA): TGTGCCAGCAGGTTCTCTGGGGCCAACGTCCTGACTTTC.

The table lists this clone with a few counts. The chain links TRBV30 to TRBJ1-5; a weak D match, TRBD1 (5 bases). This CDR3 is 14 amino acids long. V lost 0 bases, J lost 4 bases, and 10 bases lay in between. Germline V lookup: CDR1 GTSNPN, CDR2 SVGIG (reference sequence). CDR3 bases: TGTGCCTGGAGTGTAGGGACTGAAAATCAGCCCCAGCATTTT. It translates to CAWSVGTENQPQHF.

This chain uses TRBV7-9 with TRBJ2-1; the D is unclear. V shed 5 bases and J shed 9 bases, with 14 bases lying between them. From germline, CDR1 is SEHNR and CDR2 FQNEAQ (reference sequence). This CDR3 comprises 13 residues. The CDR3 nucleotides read TGTGCCAGCAGCGTGACCACCAACCCTGAGCAGTTCTTC. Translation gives CASSVTTNPEQFF.

The CDR3 loop is CASRADRLAGELFF. CDR3 DNA: TGTGCAAGTCGCGCTGATCGACTAGCGGGGGAGCTGTTTTTT. The chain carries TRBV12-2 and TRBJ2-2; TRBD2 reflects the table's D call only, with no check against the DNA. TRBV12-2 is termed a pseudogene. The CDR3 is made up of 14 amino acids.

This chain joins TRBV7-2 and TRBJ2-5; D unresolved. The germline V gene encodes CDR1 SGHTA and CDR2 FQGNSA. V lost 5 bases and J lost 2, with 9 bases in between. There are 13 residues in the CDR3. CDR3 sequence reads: CASSPSYQETQYF. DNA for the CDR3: TGTGCCAGCAGCCCAAGTTATCAAGAGACCCAGTACTTC.

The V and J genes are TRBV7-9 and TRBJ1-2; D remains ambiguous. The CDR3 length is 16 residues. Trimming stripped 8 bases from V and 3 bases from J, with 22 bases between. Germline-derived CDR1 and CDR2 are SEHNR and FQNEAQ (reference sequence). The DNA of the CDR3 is TGTGCCAGCCGCGCGGGAGATCAAAGTATCTACTATGGCTACACCTTC. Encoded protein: CASRAGDQSIYYGYTF.

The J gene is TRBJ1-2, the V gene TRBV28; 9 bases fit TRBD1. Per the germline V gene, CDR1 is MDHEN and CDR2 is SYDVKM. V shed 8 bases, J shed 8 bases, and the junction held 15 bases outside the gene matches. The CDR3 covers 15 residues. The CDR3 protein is CASGNLPQGARGYTF. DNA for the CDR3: TGTGCCAGCGGGAACTTACCACAGGGGGCTAGGGGCTACACCTTC.

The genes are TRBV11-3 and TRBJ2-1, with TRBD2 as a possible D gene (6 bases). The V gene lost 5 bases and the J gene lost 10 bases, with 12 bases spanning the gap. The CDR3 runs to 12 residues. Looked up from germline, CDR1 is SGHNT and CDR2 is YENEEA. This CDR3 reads CASSPGGGEQFF. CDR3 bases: TGTGCCAGCAGCCCCGGTGGAGGGGAGCAGTTCTTC.

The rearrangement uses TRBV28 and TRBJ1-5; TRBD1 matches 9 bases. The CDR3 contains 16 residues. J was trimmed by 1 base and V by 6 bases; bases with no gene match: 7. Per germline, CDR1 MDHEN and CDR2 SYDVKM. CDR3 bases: TGTGCCAGCAGCCAACAGGGGGCCGGGAGCAATCAGCCCCAGCATTTT. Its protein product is CASSQQGAGSNQPQHF.

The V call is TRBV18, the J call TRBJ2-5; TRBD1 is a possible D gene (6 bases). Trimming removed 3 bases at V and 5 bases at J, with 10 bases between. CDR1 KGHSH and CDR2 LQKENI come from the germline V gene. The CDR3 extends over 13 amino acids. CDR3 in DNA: TGTGCCAGCTCACCTCAGGGGTGGGAGACCCAGTACTTC. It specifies CASSPQGWETQYF.

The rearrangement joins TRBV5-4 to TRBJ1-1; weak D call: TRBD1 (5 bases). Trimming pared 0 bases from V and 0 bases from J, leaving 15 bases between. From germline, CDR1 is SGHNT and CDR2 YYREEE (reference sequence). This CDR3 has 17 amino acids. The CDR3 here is CASSLAPGRTMNTEAFF. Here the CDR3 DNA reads TGTGCCAGCAGCTTGGCACCGGGACGGACTATGAACACTGAAGCTTTCTTT.

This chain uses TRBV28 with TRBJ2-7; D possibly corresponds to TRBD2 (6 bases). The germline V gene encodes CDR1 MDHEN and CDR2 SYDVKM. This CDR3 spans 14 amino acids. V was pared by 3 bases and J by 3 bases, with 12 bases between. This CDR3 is CASSLRGVGYEQYF. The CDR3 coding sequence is TGTGCCAGCAGTTTGCGGGGTGTCGGCTACGAGCAGTACTTC.

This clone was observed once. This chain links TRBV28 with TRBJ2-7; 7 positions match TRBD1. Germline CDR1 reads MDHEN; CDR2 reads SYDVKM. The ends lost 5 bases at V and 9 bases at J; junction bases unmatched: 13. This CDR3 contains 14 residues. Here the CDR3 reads CASSPPLIGGGQYF. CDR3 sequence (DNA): TGTGCCAGCAGTCCCCCTCTCATAGGGGGCGGGCAGTACTTC.

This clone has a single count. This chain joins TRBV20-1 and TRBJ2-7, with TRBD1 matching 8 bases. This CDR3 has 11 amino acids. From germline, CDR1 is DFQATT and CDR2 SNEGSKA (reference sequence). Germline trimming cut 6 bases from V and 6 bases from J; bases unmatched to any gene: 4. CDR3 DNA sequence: TGCAGTGCCTCAGACAGGGGCGAGCAGTACTTC. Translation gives CSASDRGEQYF.

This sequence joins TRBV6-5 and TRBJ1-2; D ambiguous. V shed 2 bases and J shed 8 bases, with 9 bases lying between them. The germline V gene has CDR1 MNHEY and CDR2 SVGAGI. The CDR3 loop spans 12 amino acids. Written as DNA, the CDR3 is TGTGCCAGCAGTTACGGGGTAGGGGGCTACACCTTC. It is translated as CASSYGVGGYTF.

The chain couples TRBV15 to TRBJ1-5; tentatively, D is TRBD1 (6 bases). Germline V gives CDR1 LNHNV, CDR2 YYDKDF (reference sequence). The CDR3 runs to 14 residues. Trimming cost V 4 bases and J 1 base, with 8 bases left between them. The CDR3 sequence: CATSTGQSNQPQHF. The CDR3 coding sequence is TGTGCCACCAGCACTGGACAGAGCAATCAGCCCCAGCATTTT.

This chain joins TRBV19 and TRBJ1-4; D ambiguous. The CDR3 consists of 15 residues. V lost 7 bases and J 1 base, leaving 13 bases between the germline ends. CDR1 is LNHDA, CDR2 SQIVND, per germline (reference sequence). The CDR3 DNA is TGTGCCAGTAATTTCGGCGGTCGAACTAATGAAAAACTGTTTTTT. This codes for CASNFGGRTNEKLFF.

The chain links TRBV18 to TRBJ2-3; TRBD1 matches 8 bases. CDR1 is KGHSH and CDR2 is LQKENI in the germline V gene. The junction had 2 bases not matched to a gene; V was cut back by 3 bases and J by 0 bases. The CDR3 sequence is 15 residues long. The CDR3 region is CASSPRTGSTDTQYF. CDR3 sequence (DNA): TGTGCCAGCTCACCCCGGACAGGGAGCACAGATACGCAGTATTTT.

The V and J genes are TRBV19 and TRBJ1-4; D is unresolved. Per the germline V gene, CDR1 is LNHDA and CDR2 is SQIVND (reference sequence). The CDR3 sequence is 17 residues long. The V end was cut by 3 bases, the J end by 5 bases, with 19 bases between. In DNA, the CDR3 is TGTGCCAGTAGTATGGAAGGGAGGAGAAGTTCGAATGAAAAACTGTTTTTT. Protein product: CASSMEGRRSSNEKLFF.

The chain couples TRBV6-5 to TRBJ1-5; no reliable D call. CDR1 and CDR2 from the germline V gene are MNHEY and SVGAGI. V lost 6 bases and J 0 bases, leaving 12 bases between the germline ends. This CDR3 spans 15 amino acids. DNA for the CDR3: TGTGCCAGCAGCCCCCTCGCCGATAGCAATCAGCCCCAGCATTTT. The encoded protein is CASSPLADSNQPQHF.

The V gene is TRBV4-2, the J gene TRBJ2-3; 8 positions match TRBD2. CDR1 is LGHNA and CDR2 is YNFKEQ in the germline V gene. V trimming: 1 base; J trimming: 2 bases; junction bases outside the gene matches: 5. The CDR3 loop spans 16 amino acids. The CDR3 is CASSQGNSGNTDTQYF. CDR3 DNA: TGTGCCAGCAGCCAAGGTAATAGCGGGAACACAGATACGCAGTATTTT.

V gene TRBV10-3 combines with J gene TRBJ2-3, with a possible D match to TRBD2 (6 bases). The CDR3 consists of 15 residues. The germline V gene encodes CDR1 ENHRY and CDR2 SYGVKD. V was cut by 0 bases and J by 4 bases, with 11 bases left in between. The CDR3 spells CAISESASEADTQYF. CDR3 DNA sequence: TGTGCCATCAGTGAGTCGGCTAGCGAGGCAGATACGCAGTATTTT.

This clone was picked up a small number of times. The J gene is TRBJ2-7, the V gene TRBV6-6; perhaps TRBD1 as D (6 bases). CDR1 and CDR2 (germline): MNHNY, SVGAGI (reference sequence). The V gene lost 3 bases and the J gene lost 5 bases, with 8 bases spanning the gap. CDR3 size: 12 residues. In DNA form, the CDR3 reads TGTGCCAGCAGTTATAACAGGGACGAGCAGTACTTC. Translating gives CASSYNRDEQYF.

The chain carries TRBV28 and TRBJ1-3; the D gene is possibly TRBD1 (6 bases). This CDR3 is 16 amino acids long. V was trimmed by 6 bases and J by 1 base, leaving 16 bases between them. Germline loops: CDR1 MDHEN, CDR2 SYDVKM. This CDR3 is CASRRPIRGSGNTIYF. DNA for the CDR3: TGTGCCAGCAGGAGACCGATCAGGGGTTCTGGAAACACCATATATTTT.

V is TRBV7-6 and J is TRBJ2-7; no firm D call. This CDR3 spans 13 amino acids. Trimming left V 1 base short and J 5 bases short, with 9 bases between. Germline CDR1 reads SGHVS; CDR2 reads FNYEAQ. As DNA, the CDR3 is TGTGCCAGCAGCTTAGACTGGGGTAACGAGCAGTACTTC. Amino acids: CASSLDWGNEQYF.

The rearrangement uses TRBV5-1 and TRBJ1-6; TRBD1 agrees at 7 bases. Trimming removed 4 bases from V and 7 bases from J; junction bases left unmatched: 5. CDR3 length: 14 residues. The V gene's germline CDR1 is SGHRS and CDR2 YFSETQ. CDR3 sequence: CASSHDRVNSPLHF. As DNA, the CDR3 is TGCGCCAGCAGCCATGACAGGGTAAATTCACCCCTCCACTTT.

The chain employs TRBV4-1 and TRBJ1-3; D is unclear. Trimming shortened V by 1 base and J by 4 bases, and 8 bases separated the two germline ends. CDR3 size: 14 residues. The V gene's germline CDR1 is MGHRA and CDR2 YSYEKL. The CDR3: CASSQGLAGNTIYF. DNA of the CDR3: TGCGCCAGCAGCCAAGGACTAGCGGGAAACACCATATATTTT.

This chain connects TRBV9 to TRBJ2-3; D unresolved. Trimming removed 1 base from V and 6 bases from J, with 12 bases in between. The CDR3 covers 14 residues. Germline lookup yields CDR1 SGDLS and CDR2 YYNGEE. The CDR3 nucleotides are TGTGCCAGCAGCGTACCCGCCAGCTCGGATACGCAGTATTTT. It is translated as CASSVPASSDTQYF.

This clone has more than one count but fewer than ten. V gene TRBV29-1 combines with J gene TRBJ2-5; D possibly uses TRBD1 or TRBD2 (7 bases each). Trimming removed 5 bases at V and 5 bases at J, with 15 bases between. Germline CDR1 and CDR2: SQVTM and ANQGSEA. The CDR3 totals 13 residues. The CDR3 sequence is CSVQGGGDETQYF. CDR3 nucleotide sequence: TGCAGCGTTCAGGGGGGGGGCGATGAGACCCAGTACTTC. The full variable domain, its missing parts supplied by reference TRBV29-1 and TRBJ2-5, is SAVISQKPSRDICQRGTSLTIQCQVDSQVTMMFWYRQQPGQSLTLIATANQGSEATYESGFVIDKFPISRPNLTFSTLTVSNMSPEDSSIYLCSVQGGGDETQYFGPGTRLLVL.